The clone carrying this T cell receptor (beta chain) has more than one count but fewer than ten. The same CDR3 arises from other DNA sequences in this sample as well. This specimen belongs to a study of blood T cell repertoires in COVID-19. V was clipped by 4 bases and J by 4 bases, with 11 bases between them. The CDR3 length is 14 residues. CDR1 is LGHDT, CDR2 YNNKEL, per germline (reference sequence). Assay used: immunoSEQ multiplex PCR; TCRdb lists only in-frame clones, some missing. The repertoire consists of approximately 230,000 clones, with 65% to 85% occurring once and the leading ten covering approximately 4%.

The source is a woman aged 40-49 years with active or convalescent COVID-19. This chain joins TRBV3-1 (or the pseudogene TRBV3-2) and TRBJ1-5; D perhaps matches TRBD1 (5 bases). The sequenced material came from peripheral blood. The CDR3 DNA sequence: TGTGCCAGCAGCCCTAGGGGTGGAAATCAGCCCCAGCATTTT. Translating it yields CASSPRGGNQPQHF.